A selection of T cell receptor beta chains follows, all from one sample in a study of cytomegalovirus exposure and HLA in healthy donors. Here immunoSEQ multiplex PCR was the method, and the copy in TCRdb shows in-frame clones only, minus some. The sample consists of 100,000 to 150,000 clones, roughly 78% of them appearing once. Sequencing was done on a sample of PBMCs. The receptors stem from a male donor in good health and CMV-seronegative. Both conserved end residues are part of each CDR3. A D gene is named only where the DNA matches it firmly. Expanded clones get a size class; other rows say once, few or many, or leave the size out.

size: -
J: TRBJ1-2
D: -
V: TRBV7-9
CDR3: CSSSSDYGYTF
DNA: TGTTCCAGCAGCTCCGACTATGGCTACACCTTC

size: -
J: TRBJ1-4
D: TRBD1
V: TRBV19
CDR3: CASRIDRGSEKLFF
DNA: TGTGCCAGCCGAATCGACAGGGGCAGTGAAAAACTGTTTTTT

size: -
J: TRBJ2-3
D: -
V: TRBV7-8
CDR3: CASSLRGGSRTDTQYF
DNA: TGTGCCAGCAGCTTAAGGGGGGGGTCCCGCACAGATACGCAGTATTTT

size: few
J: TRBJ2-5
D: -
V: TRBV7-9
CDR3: CASSLATESETQYF
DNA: TGTGCCAGCAGCTTAGCAACCGAGAGTGAGACCCAGTACTTC

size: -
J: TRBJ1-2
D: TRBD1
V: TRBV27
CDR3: CASSRQGGSGYGYTF
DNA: TGTGCCAGCAGTAGACAGGGAGGTAGTGGCTATGGCTACACCTTC

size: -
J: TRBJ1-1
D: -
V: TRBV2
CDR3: CASSEPRTVNTEAFF
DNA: TGTGCCAGCAGTGAGCCACGGACAGTGAACACTGAAGCTTTCTTT

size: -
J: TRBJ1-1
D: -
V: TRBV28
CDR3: CASRTGGLMNTEAFF
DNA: TGTGCCAGCAGAACGGGGGGCCTGATGAACACTGAAGCTTTCTTT

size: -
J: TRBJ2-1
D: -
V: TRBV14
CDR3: CASRPTGYNEQFF
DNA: TGTGCCAGCAGACCTACGGGCTACAATGAGCAGTTCTTC

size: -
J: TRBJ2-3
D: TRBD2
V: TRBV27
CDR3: CASSLVWREERNTQYF
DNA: TGTGCCAGCAGTTTAGTTTGGCGGGAGGAGCGAAATACGCAGTATTTT

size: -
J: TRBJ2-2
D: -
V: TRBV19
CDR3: CASRFGGNTGELFF
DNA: TGTGCCAGTAGGTTCGGCGGTAACACCGGGGAGCTGTTTTTT

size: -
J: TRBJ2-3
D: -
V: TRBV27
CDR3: CASSLLSSEGVDTQYF
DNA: TGTGCCAGCAGTTTATTATCTAGCGAAGGTGTAGATACGCAGTATTTT

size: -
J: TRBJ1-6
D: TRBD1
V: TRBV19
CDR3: CASSSTGGDSPLHF
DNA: TGTGCCAGTAGCTCCACAGGGGGGGATTCACCCCTCCACTTT

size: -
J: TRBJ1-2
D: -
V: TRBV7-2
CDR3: CASSLTVGYGYTF
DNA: TGTGCCAGCAGCCTCACAGTCGGCTATGGCTACACCTTC

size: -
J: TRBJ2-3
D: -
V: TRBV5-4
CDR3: CASSMGGATDTQYF
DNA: TGTGCCAGCAGCATGGGGGGAGCCACAGATACGCAGTATTTT

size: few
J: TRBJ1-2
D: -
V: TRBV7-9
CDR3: CASSFEGLGSGYTF
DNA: TGTGCCAGCAGCTTCGAGGGTCTAGGAAGTGGCTACACCTTC

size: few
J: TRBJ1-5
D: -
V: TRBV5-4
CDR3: CASSLDGTGQHF
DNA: TGTGCCAGCAGCTTGGACGGCACAGGCCAGCATTTT

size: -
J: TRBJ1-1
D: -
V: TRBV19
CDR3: CASSSKLHTEAFF
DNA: TGTGCCAGTAGCTCAAAGCTGCACACTGAAGCTTTCTTT

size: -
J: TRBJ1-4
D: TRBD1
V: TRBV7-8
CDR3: CASSLVSTGWNEKLFF
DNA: TGTGCCAGCAGCTTAGTTTCGACAGGGTGGAATGAAAAACTGTTTTTT

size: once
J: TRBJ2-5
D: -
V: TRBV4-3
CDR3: CASRRNGGGEEETQYF
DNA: TGCGCCAGCAGACGAAACGGAGGGGGCGAGGAGGAGACCCAGTACTTC

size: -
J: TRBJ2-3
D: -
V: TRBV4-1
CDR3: CASSPGERTAIVDTQYF
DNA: TGCGCCAGCAGCCCGGGGGAACGGACGGCAATTGTGGATACGCAGTATTTT

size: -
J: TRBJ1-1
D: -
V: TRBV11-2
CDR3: CASSYPKWGDMNTEAFF
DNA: TGTGCCAGCAGCTACCCGAAATGGGGGGATATGAACACTGAAGCTTTCTTT

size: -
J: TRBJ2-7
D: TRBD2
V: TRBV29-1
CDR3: CSVETLAGVAGEQYF
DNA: TGCAGCGTTGAGACACTAGCGGGAGTAGCTGGCGAGCAGTACTTC

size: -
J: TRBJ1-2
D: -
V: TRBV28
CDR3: CASSLRGRNDGYTF
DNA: TGTGCCAGCAGTTTAAGGGGAAGAAATGATGGCTACACCTTC

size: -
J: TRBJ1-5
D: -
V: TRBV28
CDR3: CASSLGGASNQPQHF
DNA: TGTGCCAGCAGTTTAGGGGGGGCAAGCAATCAGCCCCAGCATTTT

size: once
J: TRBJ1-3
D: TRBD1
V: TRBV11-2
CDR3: CASSLGGGRNTIYF
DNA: TGTGCCAGCAGCTTAGGAGGGGGCAGAAACACCATATATTTT

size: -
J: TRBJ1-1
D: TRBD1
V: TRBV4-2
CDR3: CASSQMAGGDGTEAFF
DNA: TGTGCCAGCAGCCAAATGGCAGGGGGCGACGGCACTGAAGCTTTCTTT

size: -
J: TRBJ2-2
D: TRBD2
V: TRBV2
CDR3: CAIGTSGRAGAGELFF
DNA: TGTGCCATCGGGACTAGCGGGAGGGCCGGTGCCGGGGAGCTGTTTTTT

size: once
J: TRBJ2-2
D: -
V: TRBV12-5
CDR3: CASGLLDTGELFF
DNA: TGTGCTAGTGGTTTGCTCGACACCGGGGAGCTGTTTTTT

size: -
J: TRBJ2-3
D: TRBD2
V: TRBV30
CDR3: CAWRTSGTDTQYF
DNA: TGTGCCTGGAGGACTAGCGGCACAGATACGCAGTATTTT

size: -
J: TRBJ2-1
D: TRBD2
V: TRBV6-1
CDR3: CASSEGRTSEATSYNEQFF
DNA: TGTGCCAGCAGTGAGGGAAGGACTAGCGAGGCTACTTCCTACAATGAGCAGTTCTTC

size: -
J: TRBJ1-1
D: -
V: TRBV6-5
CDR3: CASSTRTGGGTEAFF
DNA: TGTGCCAGCAGTACCCGAACCGGCGGCGGTACTGAAGCTTTCTTT

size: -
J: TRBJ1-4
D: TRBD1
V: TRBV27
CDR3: CASSFRTGKGEKLFF
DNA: TGTGCCAGCAGTTTCAGGACAGGAAAAGGGGAAAAACTGTTTTTT

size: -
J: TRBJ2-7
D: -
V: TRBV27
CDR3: CASSPGVPYEQYF
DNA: TGTGCCAGCAGTCCCGGGGTGCCCTACGAGCAGTACTTC

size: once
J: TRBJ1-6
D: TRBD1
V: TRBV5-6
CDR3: CASSSGPIGQGINSPLHF
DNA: TGTGCCAGCAGCTCCGGGCCCATAGGACAGGGGATTAATTCACCCCTCCACTTT

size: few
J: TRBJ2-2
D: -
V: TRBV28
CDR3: CASSLLQGTNTGELFF
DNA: TGTGCCAGCAGTCTTCTACAGGGAACCAACACCGGGGAGCTGTTTTTT

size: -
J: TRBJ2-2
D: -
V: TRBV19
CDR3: CASSPSRRQNTGELFF
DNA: TGTGCCAGTAGCCCCTCTAGGAGGCAGAACACCGGGGAGCTGTTTTTT

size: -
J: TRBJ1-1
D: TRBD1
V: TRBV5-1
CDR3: CASSLARQGLETEAFF
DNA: TGCGCCAGCAGCTTGGCGAGACAGGGTTTAGAAACTGAAGCTTTCTTT

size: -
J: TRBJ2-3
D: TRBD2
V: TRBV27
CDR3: CASSLGGVKTDTQYF
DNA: TGTGCCAGCAGTTTAGGGGGGGTGAAGACAGATACGCAGTATTTT

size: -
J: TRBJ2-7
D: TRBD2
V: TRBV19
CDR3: CASRQGLAGEYEQYF
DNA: TGTGCCAGTAGGCAAGGACTAGCGGGAGAATACGAGCAGTACTTC

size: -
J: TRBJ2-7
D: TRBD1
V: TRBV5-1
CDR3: CASSLAWTGVHEQYF
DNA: TGCGCCAGCAGCTTGGCCTGGACAGGGGTCCACGAGCAGTACTTC

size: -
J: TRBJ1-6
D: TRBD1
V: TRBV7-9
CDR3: CASSRDSRGYNSPLHF
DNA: TGTGCCAGCAGCCGGGACAGCCGGGGCTATAATTCACCCCTCCACTTT

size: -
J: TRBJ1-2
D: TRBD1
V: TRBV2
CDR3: CASRPLPGQGKSYGYTF
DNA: TGTGCCAGCAGGCCGCTCCCCGGACAGGGCAAGAGCTATGGCTACACCTTC

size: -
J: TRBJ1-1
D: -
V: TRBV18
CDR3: CASSPRKGGTNTEAFF
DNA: TGTGCCAGCTCACCACGGAAGGGAGGGACTAACACTGAAGCTTTCTTT

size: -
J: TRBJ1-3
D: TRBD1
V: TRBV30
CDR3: CAWSRTGSGNTIYF
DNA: TGTGCCTGGAGTAGGACAGGGTCTGGAAACACCATATATTTT

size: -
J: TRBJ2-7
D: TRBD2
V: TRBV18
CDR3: CASSPRGTSGYEQYF
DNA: TGTGCCAGCTCACCACGCGGGACTAGCGGCTACGAGCAGTACTTC

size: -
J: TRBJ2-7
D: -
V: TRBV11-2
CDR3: CASSLDYSVPYEQYF
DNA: TGTGCCAGCAGCTTAGATTATAGTGTCCCGTACGAGCAGTACTTC

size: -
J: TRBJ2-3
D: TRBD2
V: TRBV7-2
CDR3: CASSLPLAGGPDTQYF
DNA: TGTGCCAGCAGCTTACCACTAGCGGGGGGGCCGGATACGCAGTATTTT

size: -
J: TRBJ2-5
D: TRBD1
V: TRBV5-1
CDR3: CASSDGTGAETQYF
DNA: TGCGCCAGCAGCGACGGGACAGGCGCGGAGACCCAGTACTTC

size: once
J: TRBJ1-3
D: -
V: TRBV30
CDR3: CASMDKSGNTIYF
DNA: TGTGCCTCTATGGACAAGTCTGGAAACACCATATATTTT

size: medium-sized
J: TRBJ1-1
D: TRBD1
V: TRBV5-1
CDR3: CASSSDRLDKAFF
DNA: TGCGCCAGCAGCTCGGACAGGTTAGATAAAGCTTTCTTT